The source of this T cell receptor beta chain is a study of identifying expanded T cells in peripheral blood. Study results and caveats: Over approximately two and four weeks, about 15 and 18 clones changed, versus roughly 1.2 between replicates.

The CDR3 consists of 14 residues. Germline CDR1 and CDR2: SGHNT and YYREEE (reference sequence). The germline V and J ends were trimmed by 2 bases and 0 bases, with 6 bases remaining between them. Remarks on this clone: What it binds is not known.

The repertoire was sequenced with immunoSEQ multiplex PCR; TCRdb's copy has only in-frame clones and lacks some. Of 90,000 or so clones listed, more than 75% were seen once; the top ten hold around 6%. Sequenced input: blood. The sequence came from a person between 18 and 75 years old in good health. The V call is TRBV5-4, the J call TRBJ1-3; D call uncertain. DNA of the CDR3: TGTGCCAGCAGCTTTCGCAGCTCTGGAAACACCATATATTTT. Amino acid sequence: CASSFRSSGNTIYF.